This record concerns one T cell receptor beta chain sequence. The record originates from a study of control samples from healthy donors and cancer patients. The table came from immunoSEQ multiplex PCR; TCRdb's copy has only in-frame clones and leaves some out. The sample contains tens of thousands of clones, roughly 90% of which appear only once. The CDR3 has 14 residues. V was cut by 0 bases and J by 5 bases, with 10 bases left in between. CDR1 is MNHEY, CDR2 SVGAGI, per germline. Sequencing was done on a sample of PBMCs. The TCR comes from a man aged 35-49 years with colorectal cancer. This chain links TRBV6-5 with TRBJ2-5; no clear D gene. CDR3 DNA: TGTGCCAGCAGTTACTCGAGATTCTCGGAGACCCAGTACTTC. Protein sequence: CASSYSRFSETQYF.